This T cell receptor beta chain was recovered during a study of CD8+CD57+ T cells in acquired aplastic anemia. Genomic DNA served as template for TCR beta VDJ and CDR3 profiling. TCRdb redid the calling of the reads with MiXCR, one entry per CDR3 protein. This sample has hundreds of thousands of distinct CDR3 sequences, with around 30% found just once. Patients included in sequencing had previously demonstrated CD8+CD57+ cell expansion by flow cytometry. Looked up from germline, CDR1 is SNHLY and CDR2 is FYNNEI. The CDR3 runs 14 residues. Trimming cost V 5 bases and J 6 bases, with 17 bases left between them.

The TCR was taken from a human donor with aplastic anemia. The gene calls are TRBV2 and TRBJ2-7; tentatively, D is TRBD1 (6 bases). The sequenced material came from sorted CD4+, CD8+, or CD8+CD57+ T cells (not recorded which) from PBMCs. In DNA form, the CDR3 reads TGTGCCAGCAGTATCGGTCAGGGGATCGTCGAGCAGTACTTC. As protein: CASSIGQGIVEQYF.